This is a list of T cell receptor beta chains from one sample in a study of blood T cell repertoires in COVID-19. The repertoire was sequenced with immunoSEQ multiplex PCR; TCRdb's copy has only in-frame clones and lacks some. In the table there are approximately 150,000 clones, 85% to 95% of which are singletons. The sample comprised peripheral blood. The receptors here all came from a woman in her sixties with COVID-19, enrolled during active disease. The CDR3 runs from the conserved cysteine through the conserved F or W. The order of the fields is V gene, J gene, CDR3 protein.

TRBV19	TRBJ1-1	CASSMAGVNTEAFF
TRBV29-1	TRBJ1-5	CSVGVGQGLGQPQHF
TRBV27	TRBJ2-1	CASSVIGNEQFF
TRBV5-1	TRBJ1-3	CASSSQTGLGNTIYF
TRBV14	TRBJ1-2	CASSQKRGHDRDYGYTF
TRBV7-9	TRBJ1-1	CASSLTGEWRAFF
TRBV19	TRBJ1-5	CASSGSNQPQHF
TRBV6-6	TRBJ1-1	CASTLDREGDGTEAFF
TRBV5-1	TRBJ1-2	CASSLGAGFGGPYTF
TRBV5-4	TRBJ2-7	CASRPGTGNYEQYF
TRBV7-3	TRBJ2-1	CASSPAVAMEQFF
TRBV7-9	TRBJ2-1	CASRPLGGLAGTGGFF
TRBV19	TRBJ1-3	CASSIGRDGNTIYF
TRBV5-1	TRBJ2-3	CASSPGSTDTQYF
TRBV5-5	TRBJ1-5	CASSLGAGIGNQPQHF
TRBV7-2	TRBJ1-2	CASSLGGRFYGYTF
TRBV2	TRBJ1-4	CASSGSGNNEKLFF
TRBV19	TRBJ1-5	CAIGASRGNQPQHF
TRBV6-2/TRBV6-3	TRBJ2-7	CASSYEGEQYF
TRBV9	TRBJ2-1	CASSSAGGTSGVNEQFF
TRBV5-1	TRBJ2-3	CASSLRLAEADTQYF
TRBV7-2	TRBJ1-1	CASGGQGPEAFF
TRBV3-1/TRBV3-2	TRBJ1-2	CASSPLGQGAYYGYTF
TRBV7-3	TRBJ2-1	CASSPQPSSYNEQFF
TRBV27	TRBJ1-5	CASSYQGGGNQPQHF
TRBV19	TRBJ1-2	CASSSGQGKSNYGYTF
TRBV27	TRBJ1-6	CASSTSGTSYSPLHF
TRBV12-1	TRBJ1-5	CASSFAGRGQRCNQPQHF
TRBV10-3	TRBJ1-5	CAIGQGDQPQHF
TRBV5-6	TRBJ2-7	CASSLGPRGYEQYF
TRBV6-5	TRBJ1-6	CASSSAGNSYNSPLHF
TRBV29-1	TRBJ2-5	CSVEIAGGAETQYF
TRBV6-5	TRBJ1-3	CASRKTGVGNTIYF
TRBV11-2	TRBJ2-1	CASSLPTGLGEQFF
TRBV9	TRBJ1-2	CASSVERGIGGYTF
TRBV7-9	TRBJ2-1	CASSFPGVGTLNEQFF
TRBV29-1	TRBJ1-1	CSGQTGTDTEAFF
TRBV7-2	TRBJ1-2	CASSLGVRGNYGYTF
TRBV5-4	TRBJ2-1	CASSLGQASGEQFF
TRBV5-5	TRBJ2-7	CASSLDTNVYEQYF
TRBV12-5	TRBJ1-1	CASGLVGAALNTEAFF
TRBV9	TRBJ1-3	CASSVDRAGNTIYF
TRBV27	TRBJ1-2	CASSTSGDYGYTF
TRBV9	TRBJ1-2	CASSRGQGEGYTF
TRBV3-1/TRBV3-2	TRBJ1-1	CASSQLAREGTEAFF